This T cell receptor beta chain was captured by sequencing in a study of cytotoxic CD8 clonotypes in ibrutinib-treated CLL. Study-wide background: By median around 66 months, 12 had progressed and roughly 15 stayed remitted; responses had been 2 complete and some 24 partial. Overall study findings and caveats: There were differences in sampling times between sustained-remission and progressing patients. Researchers report that baseline clonality outpaced age-matched healthy donors and tracked circulating CD8+ T-cell counts.

Germline trimming cut 2 bases from V and 2 bases from J; bases unmatched to any gene: 5. CDR1 SGHDN and CDR2 FVKESK come from the germline V gene. This CDR3 is built from 16 residues. Sequencing was performed with immunoSEQ multiplex PCR; in TCRdb, only in-frame clones are kept and a portion is missing. The sample holds some 92,000 clones; about 74% are singletons and the top ten take just under 25%. As concerns this clone: What it binds is unknown.

The TCR sequence derives from a human donor with chronic lymphocytic leukemia. The rearrangement links TRBV14 to TRBJ2-3; 9 bases are shared with TRBD1. The sequencing used PBMCs, collected after 24 months of ibrutinib treatment. CDR3 sequence reads: CASSQPTGGYTDTQYF. The CDR3 DNA follows: TGTGCCAGCAGCCAACCCACAGGGGGCTACACAGATACGCAGTATTTT.